This T cell receptor (beta chain) is drawn from a study of T cells after posttransplantation cyclophosphamide. Treatment was busulfan-fludarabine conditioning, a marrow graft, and cyclophosphamide on days +3 and +4. The protocol was immunoSEQ multiplex PCR, while the TCRdb copy is restricted to in-frame clones and leaves out a portion. The table records more than 4,500 clones, over 70% of them present only once. V shed 6 bases and J 4 bases; nucleotides not matched to a gene: 10. This CDR3 contains 15 residues. CDR1 SEHNR and CDR2 FQNEAQ come from the germline V gene (reference sequence). Source: PBMCs, taken after allogeneic stem cell transplant with posttransplant cyclophosphamide. The source is a male patient between 60 and 69 years old who received an allogeneic stem cell transplant from an unrelated donor, was CMV-positive, and had no GVHD. The T cells may come from the graft donor. This chain links TRBV7-9 with TRBJ2-5; 8 bases agree with TRBD1. The CDR3 DNA sequence: TGTGCCAGCAGTCGAGGACAGGGTTGGGGAGAGACCCAGTACTTC. It is translated as CASSRGQGWGETQYF.